Listed here are 8 T cell receptor beta chains from one sample, sequenced in a study of CD8 T cells in ankylosing spondylitis. TCRdb processed the 5' RACE reads anew with MiXCR; each CDR3 protein has one entry. The table has approximately 260,000 distinct CDR3 sequences, around 9.1% seen once. Sequencing was done on a sample of blood, either unsorted or a sorted T cell fraction (not recorded which). The receptors were sampled from a male donor with ankylosing spondylitis or in good health (not recorded which).

The table lists this clonotype with many counts. The V and J genes are TRBV3-1 and TRBJ2-2; 7 bases map to TRBD2. V was pared by 0 bases and J by 8 bases, with 3 bases of the junction left unmatched. Looked up from germline, CDR1 is LGHDT and CDR2 is YNNKEL (reference sequence). This CDR3 region has 14 residues. CDR3 amino acids: CASSQEAGRGELFF. The CDR3, as DNA: TGTGCCAGCAGCCAAGAAGCGGGGCGAGGGGAGCTGTTTTTT.

This clonotype was counted many times. The V and J genes are TRBV18 and TRBJ2-1; 7 bases match TRBD2. The J segment lost 3 bases and the V segment lost 2 bases, leaving 7 bases of the junction unmatched. CDR1 is KGHSH and CDR2 is LQKENI in the germline V gene. The CDR3 is 16 amino acids. The CDR3 DNA sequence: TGTGCCAGCTCACCAGGACTAGACGGTATCTACAATGAGCAGTTCTTC. Translation gives CASSPGLDGIYNEQFF.

This clonotype occurred many times. The CDR3: CASSIWRGTDTQYF. The CDR3 nucleotides read TGTGCCAGCAGCATCTGGAGGGGAACAGATACGCAGTATTTT. The rearrangement links TRBV7-2 to TRBJ2-3; D is perhaps TRBD2 (6 bases). CDR3 size: 14 residues. Trimming removed 5 bases at V and 3 bases at J, with 12 bases between. The germline V gene has CDR1 SGHTA and CDR2 FQGNSA.

This clonotype has just a few counts. This chain joins TRBV5-6 and TRBJ2-1, with D unclear. Per germline, CDR1 SGHDT and CDR2 YYEEEE. The CDR3 is 12 residues long. The ends were cut back, 4 bases at V and 9 bases at J, with 11 bases in the middle. The CDR3 bases are TGTGCCAGCAGCCCTAAACTGGGTGAGCAGTTCTTC. As protein: CASSPKLGEQFF.

This clonotype was seen ten or more times. This chain uses TRBV7-8 with TRBJ2-3, with D possibly being TRBD1 (5 bases). CDR1 and CDR2 from the germline V gene are SGHVS and FQNEAQ. Between the trimmed V and J ends, which lost 5 bases and 1 base, there was a span of 16 bases. The CDR3 covers 16 residues. As DNA, the CDR3 is TGTGCCAGCAGCCAACAGGTTGGAAGCGGCACAGATACGCAGTATTTT. Translated, it gives CASSQQVGSGTDTQYF.

This clonotype was found many times. The chain joins TRBV20-1 to TRBJ1-4; D perhaps matches TRBD1 (5 bases). With 7 bases removed from V and 6 bases from J, the gap between germline ends came to 12 bases. The CDR3 contains 12 residues. CDR1 is DFQATT, CDR2 SNEGSKA, per germline (reference sequence). Written as DNA, the CDR3 is TGCAGTGTTTCGGGGCCAGATGAAAAACTGTTTTTT. Amino acids: CSVSGPDEKLFF.

At least ten counts were recorded for this clonotype. CDR3 sequence: CASSPTSYTGELFF. The CDR3 nucleotides read TGTGCCAGCAGCCCGACTTCTTACACCGGGGAGCTGTTTTTT. The V and J genes are TRBV9 and TRBJ2-2, with D unresolved. With 4 bases removed from V and 3 bases from J, the gap between germline ends came to 10 bases. Germline V gene data show CDR1 as SGDLS and CDR2 as YYNGEE. This CDR3 has 14 amino acids.

This chain uses TRBV5-1 with TRBJ2-3; 8 bases line up with TRBD2. CDR3 size: 15 residues. Germline CDR1 reads SGHRS; CDR2 reads YFSETQ. V trimming: 6 bases; J trimming: 3 bases; junction bases outside the gene matches: 9. The CDR3 region has the DNA TGCGCCAGCACCCTTGGCGGGGGGCGGACAGATACGCAGTATTTT. Protein sequence: CASTLGGGRTDTQYF.